This T cell receptor (beta chain) was sequenced for a study of synovial regulatory T cells in juvenile arthritis. This CDR3 region has 14 residues. No DNA accompanies this entry. Germline-derived CDR1 and CDR2 are MNHNS and SASEGT. TCRdb's copy holds only in-frame clones and misses some; the assay was immunoSEQ multiplex PCR. Recorded for this sample: 7,500 to 10,000 clones. The chain employs TRBV6-1 and TRBJ1-1. This sequence originates from a donor younger than 30 with juvenile idiopathic arthritis. Sequencing input: Treg cells from blood. Specified subset: remaining (HLA-DR-negative) circulating blood Treg cells. CDR3 residues: CASRKRWLNTEAFF.